This T cell receptor (beta chain) was profiled in a study of response to subunit inactivated influenza vaccine. Study results and limitations: Few new T cells, the authors suggested, are recruited by each seasonal influenza vaccination.

The CDR3 covers 14 residues. V lost 5 bases, J lost 0 bases, and 11 bases lay in between. Germline CDR1 is SGHAT and CDR2 is FQNNGV. MiXCR, applied by TCRdb to the RT-PCR reads, yields one record per CDR3 protein. The sample holds 450,000 to 600,000 distinct CDR3 sequences; 7.2% are singletons and the top ten take around 13%. Notes on this clonotype: The antigen remains unidentified.

This specimen consisted of PBMCs from blood, obtained about 24 months after vaccination. This chain links TRBV11-2 with TRBJ2-7; the D gene is possibly TRBD1 (5 bases). This clonotype was obtained from a man between 50 and 69 years old who received an inactivated influenza vaccine. In nucleotides, the CDR3 is TGTGCCAGCAGCCCGAACACAGGCTCCTACGAGCAGTACTTC. Translation: CASSPNTGSYEQYF.